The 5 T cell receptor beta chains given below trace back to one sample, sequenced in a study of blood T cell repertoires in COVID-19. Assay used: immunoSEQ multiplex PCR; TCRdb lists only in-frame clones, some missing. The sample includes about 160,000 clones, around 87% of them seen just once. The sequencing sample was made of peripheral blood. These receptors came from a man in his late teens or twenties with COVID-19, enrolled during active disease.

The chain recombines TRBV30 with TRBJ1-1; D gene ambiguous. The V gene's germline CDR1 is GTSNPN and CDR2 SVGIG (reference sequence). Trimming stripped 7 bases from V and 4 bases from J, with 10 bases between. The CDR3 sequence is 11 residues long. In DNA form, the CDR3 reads TGTGCCTCCTCAGGAACCACTGAAGCTTTCTTT. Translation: CASSGTTEAFF. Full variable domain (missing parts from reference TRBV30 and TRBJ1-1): SQTIHQWPATLVQPVGSPLSLECTVEGTSNPNLYWYRQAAGRGLQLLFYSVGIGQISSEVPQNLSASRPQDRQFILSSKKLLLSDSGFYLCASSGTTEAFFGQGTRLTVV.

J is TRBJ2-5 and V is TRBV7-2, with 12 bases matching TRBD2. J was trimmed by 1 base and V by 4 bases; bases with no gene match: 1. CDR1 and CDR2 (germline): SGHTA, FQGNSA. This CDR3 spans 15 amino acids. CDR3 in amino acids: CASSSGLAGQETQYF. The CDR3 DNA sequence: TGTGCCAGCAGCTCGGGACTAGCGGGCCAAGAGACCCAGTACTTC.

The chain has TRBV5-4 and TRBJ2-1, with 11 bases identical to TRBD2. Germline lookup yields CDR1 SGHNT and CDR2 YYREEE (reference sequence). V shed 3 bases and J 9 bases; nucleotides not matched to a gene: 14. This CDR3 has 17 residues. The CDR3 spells CASSWGWASGRSPEQFF. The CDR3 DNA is TGTGCCAGCAGCTGGGGTTGGGCTAGCGGGAGGTCCCCTGAGCAGTTCTTC.

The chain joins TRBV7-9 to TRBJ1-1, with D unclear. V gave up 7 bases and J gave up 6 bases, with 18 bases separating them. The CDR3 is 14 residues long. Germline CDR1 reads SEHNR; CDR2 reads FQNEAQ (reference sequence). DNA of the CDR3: TGTGCCAGCACCCTAATTCCATTGGGAGCTGAAGCTTTCTTT. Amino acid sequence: CASTLIPLGAEAFF.

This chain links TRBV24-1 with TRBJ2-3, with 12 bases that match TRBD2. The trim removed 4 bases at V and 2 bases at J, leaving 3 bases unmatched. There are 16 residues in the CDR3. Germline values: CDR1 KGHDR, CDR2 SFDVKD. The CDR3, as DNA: TGTGCCACCAGTGAATGGACTAGCGGGAACACAGATACGCAGTATTTT. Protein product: CATSEWTSGNTDTQYF.